Listed below are T cell receptor beta chains from one sample, sequenced in a study of Ad26.COV2.S vaccination and SARS-CoV-2 variants. The repertoire was sequenced with immunoSEQ multiplex PCR; TCRdb's copy has only in-frame clones and lacks some. Here the sample spans 300,000 to 400,000 clones, around 90% being singletons. This sample comprised peripheral blood, obtained in a trial of Ad26.COV2.S vaccine versus placebo. Every receptor here comes from a person aged 18 to 65 who received the Ad26.COV2.S COVID-19 vaccine or a placebo. Each CDR3 is given with its conserved first and last residue. A D gene is named only where the DNA matches it firmly. The size field is filled for only some rows; it gives once, few, many or a size class.

CDR3 protein	CDR3 DNA	V gene	J gene	D gene	clone size
CASSWGFGTYGYTF	TGTGCCAGCAGTTGGGGGTTCGGTACCTATGGCTACACCTTC	TRBV27	TRBJ1-2	-	-
CASSLRGTGANVLTF	TGTGCCAGCAGCTTAAGGGGAACTGGGGCCAACGTCCTGACTTTC	TRBV11-3	TRBJ2-6	-	-
CATSRDQVYEQYF	TGTGCCACCAGCAGAGATCAAGTCTACGAGCAGTACTTC	TRBV15	TRBJ2-7	-	-
CASSSGDAIYGYTF	TGCGCCAGCAGCTCCGGGGACGCCATCTATGGCTACACCTTC	TRBV5-1	TRBJ1-2	-	-
CASSYGTPYSNQPQHF	TGTGCCAGCAGTTACGGGACACCTTATAGCAATCAGCCCCAGCATTTT	TRBV6-2/TRBV6-3	TRBJ1-5	-	-
CASSPDHYGYTF	TGCGCCAGCAGCCCCGATCACTATGGCTACACCTTC	TRBV4-3	TRBJ1-2	-	-
CASSQYSGRSSGNTIYF	TGTGCCAGCAGCCAATATTCGGGACGGAGCTCTGGAAACACCATATATTTT	TRBV14	TRBJ1-3	-	-
CASSVLSLAAGELFF	TGTGCCAGCAGCGTACTTTCTCTAGCAGCCGGGGAGCTGTTTTTT	TRBV9	TRBJ2-2	-	-
CASSLGVRGDQPQHF	TGTGCCAGCAGCTTAGGGGTGAGAGGGGATCAGCCCCAGCATTTT	TRBV7-9	TRBJ1-5	-	-
CASSQTSTQTGMNTGELFF	TGCGCCAGCAGCCAAACCAGTACTCAGACAGGGATGAACACCGGGGAGCTGTTTTTT	TRBV4-3	TRBJ2-2	TRBD1	-
CASSLGQLSGNTIYF	TGCGCCAGCAGCCTGGGACAGCTCTCTGGAAACACCATATATTTT	TRBV5-1	TRBJ1-3	TRBD1	-
CASSVDGVLDDEQFF	TGTGCCAGCAGCGTAGACGGGGTCTTGGACGATGAGCAGTTCTTC	TRBV9	TRBJ2-1	-	-
CASSLVTDSYEQYF	TGCGCCAGCAGCTTGGTGACGGATTCCTACGAGCAGTACTTC	TRBV5-1	TRBJ2-7	-	-
CASSPIQGETYGYTF	TGTGCCAGCTCACCGATACAGGGGGAAACCTATGGCTACACCTTC	TRBV18	TRBJ1-2	TRBD1	-
CASSSGPGRYGYTF	TGTGCCAGCAGTTCCGGGCCCGGGCGCTATGGCTACACCTTC	TRBV6-5	TRBJ1-2	-	-
CASSQDPTAGVTAGANVLTF	TGCGCCAGCAGCCAAGATCCCACGGCAGGGGTTACAGCTGGGGCCAACGTCCTGACTTTC	TRBV4-1	TRBJ2-6	-	-
CASSSLGGTSSGANVLTF	TGTGCCAGCAGCTCCTTGGGGGGGACGAGTTCTGGGGCCAACGTCCTGACTTTC	TRBV11-3	TRBJ2-6	TRBD2	-
CASSVGPDTEAFF	TGTGCCAGCAGCGTGGGCCCGGACACTGAAGCTTTCTTT	TRBV9	TRBJ1-1	-	once
CASSSGWRTEAFF	TGTGCCAGCAGCTCAGGGTGGAGGACTGAAGCTTTCTTT	TRBV6-5	TRBJ1-1	-	-
CASSLVDRGHEQFF	TGTGCCAGCAGCTTGGTAGACAGGGGCCATGAGCAGTTCTTC	TRBV5-8	TRBJ2-1	TRBD1	-
CASSGTLRGPLGEKLFF	TGTGCCAGCAGTGGGACTCTGCGGGGACCCTTGGGGGAAAAACTGTTTTTT	TRBV25-1	TRBJ1-4	-	-
CASSATVVGGNQPQHF	TGTGCCAGCAGCGCTACCGTTGTGGGGGGCAATCAGCCCCAGCATTTT	TRBV2	TRBJ1-5	-	few
CAWTQTEREPQHF	TGTGCCTGGACCCAGACGGAGAGAGAGCCCCAGCATTTT	TRBV30	TRBJ1-5	-	-
CASLTGTGGRETQYF	TGTGCCAGCCTGACTGGGACGGGGGGGAGAGAGACCCAGTACTTC	TRBV6-5	TRBJ2-5	TRBD2	-
CAWGRGVDKNIQYF	TGTGCCTGGGGAAGGGGGGTAGACAAAAACATTCAGTACTTC	TRBV30	TRBJ2-4	-	-
CAWSVWLAVETQYF	TGTGCCTGGAGTGTGTGGCTAGCAGTGGAGACCCAGTACTTC	TRBV30	TRBJ2-5	-	-
CASSVALAGALEQDEQFF	TGTGCCAGCAGCGTAGCCCTAGCGGGGGCACTTGAACAGGATGAGCAGTTCTTC	TRBV9	TRBJ2-1	TRBD2	-
CASSTRQGAAGYTF	TGTGCCAGTAGTACCCGACAGGGGGCAGCTGGCTACACCTTC	TRBV19	TRBJ1-2	TRBD1	once
CASSDSGDRGNQPQHF	TGTGCCAGCAGTGATTCGGGGGATAGGGGCAATCAGCCCCAGCATTTT	TRBV2	TRBJ1-5	-	-
CASSLGRGTGMTNEKLFF	TGTGCCAGCAGCTTAGGAAGGGGTACGGGGATGACTAATGAAAAACTGTTTTTT	TRBV11-2	TRBJ1-4	-	-
CASSGDRGEDTQYF	TGTGCCAGCTCTGGGGACAGGGGTGAAGATACGCAGTATTTT	TRBV18	TRBJ2-3	TRBD1	-
CASMSSFSGNTIYF	TGTGCCAGTATGTCCAGTTTCTCTGGAAACACCATATATTTT	TRBV19	TRBJ1-3	-	-
CASSRLFLAGKYNEQFF	TGTGCCAGCAGTCGCCTCTTCCTAGCGGGAAAATACAATGAGCAGTTCTTC	TRBV6-6	TRBJ2-1	TRBD2	-
CASSPSTGPYSNQPQHF	TGTGCCAGCTCACCATCGACAGGGCCATATAGCAATCAGCCCCAGCATTTT	TRBV18	TRBJ1-5	TRBD1	few
CASSVDREETQYF	TGTGCCAGCAGCGTAGACCGAGAAGAGACCCAGTACTTC	TRBV9	TRBJ2-5	-	once